This T cell receptor (beta chain) appears in the sequencing data of a study of a mutant IDH1 vaccine in newly diagnosed glioma. Study conclusions and caveats: Detectable vaccine-induced immune responses arose in about 93% of patients.

As for time point: week 23, last vaccination. In every dose of vaccine, 300 ug of mutant IDH1 20-mer peptide was given alongside topical imiquimod. With respect to this clone: Antigen unknown.

The CDR3 extends over 17 amino acids. After removal of 3 bases from V and 5 bases from J, the junction contained 7 bases not matched to a gene. The V gene's germline CDR1 is SGDLS and CDR2 YYNGEE. The method was immunoSEQ multiplex PCR; TCRdb's version includes in-frame clones alone and lacks a portion of them. Of roughly 60,000 clones detected, 70% to 90% appear once; the ten largest clones hold roughly 3.9%. The material was PBMCs, obtained from a glioma patient whose treatment included an IDH1 peptide vaccine. J is TRBJ2-3 and V is TRBV9, with TRBD2 matching 15 bases. This TCR was recovered from a young man with glioma. CDR3 sequence reads: CASSARTSGGAGDTQYF. The DNA for the CDR3 is TGTGCCAGCAGCGCCCGGACTAGCGGGGGGGCCGGAGATACGCAGTATTTT.